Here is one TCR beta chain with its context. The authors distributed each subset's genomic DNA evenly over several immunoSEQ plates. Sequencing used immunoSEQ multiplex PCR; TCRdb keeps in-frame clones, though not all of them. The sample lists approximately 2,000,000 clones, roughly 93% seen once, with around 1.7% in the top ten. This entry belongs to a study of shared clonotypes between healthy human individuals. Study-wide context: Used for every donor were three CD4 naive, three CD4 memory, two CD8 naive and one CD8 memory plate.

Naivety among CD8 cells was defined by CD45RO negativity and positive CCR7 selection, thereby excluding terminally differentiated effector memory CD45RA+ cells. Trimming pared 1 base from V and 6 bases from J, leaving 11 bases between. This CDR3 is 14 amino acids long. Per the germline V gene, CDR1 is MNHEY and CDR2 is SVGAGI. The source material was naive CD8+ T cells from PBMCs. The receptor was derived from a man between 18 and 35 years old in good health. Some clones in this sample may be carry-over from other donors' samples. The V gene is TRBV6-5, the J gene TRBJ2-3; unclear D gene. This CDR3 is CASSYFPRLDTQYF. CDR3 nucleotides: TGTGCCAGCAGTTACTTCCCCCGGCTCGATACGCAGTATTTT.